Below are 5 T cell receptor beta chains sequenced from a single sample in a study of shared clonotypes between healthy human individuals. CD8 cells regarded as naive lacked CD45RO, were positively chosen for CCR7, and omitted terminally differentiated effector memory CD45RA+ cells. Sequencing used immunoSEQ multiplex PCR; TCRdb keeps in-frame clones, though not all of them. The profile covers about 820,000 clones, with 80% to 95% appearing a single time and 24% taken by the ten largest. The specimen sequenced was naive CD8+ T cells sorted from blood. The receptors shown here come from a young man in good health.

This chain joins TRBV5-8 and TRBJ2-1; tentatively, D is TRBD2 (5 bases). Germline CDR1 is SGHTS and CDR2 is YDEGEE. The CDR3 sequence is 16 residues long. Trimming cost V 5 bases and J 0 bases, with 15 bases left between them. The CDR3 coding sequence is TGTGCCAGCAGTCTACCTGCGCGGGTCTCCTACAATGAGCAGTTCTTC. It yields the protein CASSLPARVSYNEQFF.

The CDR3 protein is CASSYSSTGYNEQFF. CDR3 DNA sequence: TGTGCCAGCAGTTACTCGAGTACAGGTTACAATGAGCAGTTCTTC. The V gene is TRBV6-5, the J gene TRBJ2-1; TRBD1 might be the D (5 bases). The CDR3 spans 15 residues. The V and J ends lost 0 bases and 4 bases respectively, with 10 bases between them. Germline CDR1 and CDR2: MNHEY and SVGAGI.

The V gene is TRBV19, the J gene TRBJ1-5; D gene uncertain. Trimming left V 3 bases short and J 0 bases short, with 9 bases between. The CDR3 is 15 amino acids. Per the germline V gene, CDR1 is LNHDA and CDR2 is SQIVND (reference sequence). The CDR3 loop reads CASSIPGYSNQPQHF. The DNA of the CDR3 is TGTGCCAGTAGTATCCCAGGATATAGCAATCAGCCCCAGCATTTT.

The rearrangement uses TRBV27 and TRBJ1-5; D unresolved. Trimming left V 5 bases short and J 6 bases short, with 14 bases between. Germline V CDR1 and CDR2: MNHEY, SMNVEV (reference sequence). The CDR3 has 14 amino acids. In nucleotides, the CDR3 is TGTGCCAGCAGTCCCTCTCGGGGTGGTCAGCCCCAGCATTTT. It encodes CASSPSRGGQPQHF.

The chain has TRBV6-5 and TRBJ2-1; D unclear. This CDR3 comprises 14 residues. V lost 6 bases and J lost 2, with 11 bases in between. Germline V lookup: CDR1 MNHEY, CDR2 SVGAGI. The CDR3 DNA follows: TGTGCCAGCAGCCCTTTCAGCCCCTACAATGAGCAGTTCTTC. This translates into CASSPFSPYNEQFF.